This entry lists 14 T cell receptor beta chains sequenced from one sample in a study of blood T cells in healthy people across ages. It was with a sample-barcoded 5' primer and a J-beta primer mix that a second PCR of about 7 to 12 cycles was run. TCRdb redid the calling of the 5' RACE reads with MiXCR, one entry per CDR3 protein. The sample consists of approximately 1.5 million distinct CDR3 sequences, roughly 32% of them appearing once. Sequencing was performed on blood. The receptors were gathered from a woman aged 25 to 39 in good health.

The V and J genes are TRBV6-1 and TRBJ2-7; D not certain. The CDR3 is 13 amino acids. V lost 3 bases and J 2 bases, leaving 8 bases between the germline ends. Germline CDR1 reads MNHNS; CDR2 reads SASEGT. The CDR3 loop is CASSEVATYEQYF. In nucleotides, the CDR3 is TGTGCCAGCAGTGAGGTGGCTACCTACGAGCAGTACTTC.

The genes are TRBV12-3 or TRBV12-4 and TRBJ1-2; weak D call: TRBD1 (6 bases). The CDR3 consists of 15 residues. Trimming stripped 6 bases from V and 2 bases from J, with 16 bases between. The DNA for the CDR3 is TGTGCCAGCAGCCTCGGACAGTTCCACAACTATGGCTACACCTTC. It encodes CASSLGQFHNYGYTF.

The rearrangement links TRBV11-1 to TRBJ2-2, with D unresolved. The germline V gene encodes CDR1 SGHAT and CDR2 FQDESV (reference sequence). V was trimmed by 5 bases and J by 1 base, leaving 11 bases between them. The CDR3 has 15 amino acids. The CDR3 reads CASSRIGLNTGELFF. In DNA, the CDR3 is TGTGCCAGCAGCCGTATAGGCCTGAACACCGGGGAGCTGTTTTTT. Complete variable domain (other parts from reference TRBV11-1 and TRBJ2-2): EAEVAQSPRYKITEKSQAVAFWCDPISGHATLYWYRQILGQGPELLVQFQDESVVDDSQLPKDRFSAERLKGVDSTLKIQPAELGDSAMYLCASSRIGLNTGELFFGEGSRLTVL.

The J gene is TRBJ2-7, the V gene TRBV29-1, with D unresolved. V gave up 4 bases and J gave up 2 bases, with 9 bases separating them. From germline, CDR1 is SQVTM and CDR2 ANQGSEA. CDR3 length: 12 amino acids. CDR3 nucleotide sequence: TGCAGCGTTGTATTGGGAACCTACGAGCAGTACTTC. Protein sequence: CSVVLGTYEQYF.

About this clonotype itself: A read error may produce the germline difference seen at one junction end. The chain has TRBV28 and TRBJ2-1, with TRBD2 as a possible D gene (5 bases). Germline V CDR1 and CDR2: MDHEN, SYDVKM. The CDR3 consists of 14 residues. In DNA form, the CDR3 reads TGTACCAGCCGGGCCAGCGGATCTTACAATGAGCAGTTCTTC. Encoded protein: CTSRASGSYNEQFF.

This clonotype was counted a few times. The chain couples TRBV6-1 to TRBJ2-1, with TRBD2 matching over 10 bases. The ends lost 5 bases at V and 3 bases at J; junction bases unmatched: 7. The CDR3 is 16 residues long. CDR1 and CDR2 from the germline V gene are MNHNS and SASEGT. This CDR3 is CASSTGTSALYNEQFF. CDR3 coding DNA: TGTGCCAGCAGTACCGGGACTAGCGCTCTCTACAATGAGCAGTTCTTC.

Comments on this clonotype: A junction boundary mismatches the germline segment, possibly from a read error. V is TRBV15 and J is TRBJ2-5; TRBD1 might be the D (7 bases). This CDR3 spans 17 amino acids. Germline V gene sequence: CDR1 LNHNV, CDR2 YYDKDF (reference sequence). CDR3 amino acids: CATSRGEAGVFRETQYF. The DNA of the CDR3 is TGCGCCACCAGCAGGGGGGAGGCAGGGGTCTTCAGGGAGACCCAGTACTTC.

The rearrangement uses TRBV5-1 and TRBJ2-7, with TRBD2 as a possible D gene (6 bases). The V gene's germline CDR1 is SGHRS and CDR2 YFSETQ. The V and J ends lost 4 bases and 2 bases respectively, with 19 bases between them. The CDR3 has 16 amino acids. The chain's CDR3 is CASSPLEGHGAYEQYF. The CDR3 DNA reads as TGCGCCAGCAGCCCCCTGGAGGGCCATGGAGCCTACGAGCAGTACTTC.

V gene TRBV9 combines with J gene TRBJ1-6; 8 bases match TRBD1. V lost 3 bases to trimming and J lost 9 bases; unmatched junction nucleotides: 8. Germline loops: CDR1 SGDLS, CDR2 YYNGEE. The CDR3 is 15 residues long. CDR3 loop: CASSATDRVGSPLHF. DNA for the CDR3: TGTGCCAGCAGCGCCACGGACAGGGTCGGTTCACCCCTCCACTTT.

Concerning this clonotype itself: At one end the junction does not follow the germline gene, possibly because of a read error. Written as DNA, the CDR3 is TGTGCCTCTGGGGCCAACGTCCAGACTTTC. Encoded protein: CASGANVQTF. The V gene is TRBV6-5, the J gene TRBJ2-6; perhaps TRBD1 as D (5 bases). This CDR3 is 10 amino acids long. The V gene's germline CDR1 is MNHEY and CDR2 SVGAGI.

The chain recombines TRBV5-1 with TRBJ2-5; possible D gene TRBD1, 6 bases. The germline gives CDR1 SGHRS, CDR2 YFSETQ. The CDR3 length is 14 residues. V shed 3 bases and J shed 4 bases, with 13 bases lying between them. For the CDR3, the DNA is TGCGCCAGCAGCTCGGCCAGGGGAGTAGAGACCCAGTACTTC. It encodes CASSSARGVETQYF.

This chain joins TRBV5-1 and TRBJ2-4, with D unclear. The V gene's germline CDR1 is SGHRS and CDR2 YFSETQ. This CDR3 contains 16 residues. Trimming shortened V by 0 bases and J by 2 bases, and 12 bases separated the two germline ends. CDR3 coding DNA: TGCGCCAGCAGCTTGGGGCCTGCCTCGACCAAAAACATTCAGTACTTC. Translated, it gives CASSLGPASTKNIQYF.

J is TRBJ2-2 and V is TRBV12-3 or TRBV12-4; the D is unclear. The V end lost 3 bases, the J end lost 0 bases, and 11 bases lay between the germline ends. The CDR3 is made up of 16 amino acids. The CDR3 sequence is CASSLYSFPNTGELFF. The CDR3 region has the DNA TGTGCCAGCAGTTTGTATTCCTTCCCGAACACCGGGGAGCTGTTTTTT.

This clonotype showed up many times. This chain connects TRBV7-3 to TRBJ2-1, with 7 bases fitting TRBD2. Trimming at V came to 2 bases and at J to 7 bases, leaving 5 bases not matched to a gene. The CDR3 contains 14 residues. CDR1 and CDR2 (germline): SGHTA, FQGTGA. This CDR3 is CASSLAGVRNEQFF. The CDR3 DNA follows: TGTGCCAGCAGCTTAGCGGGAGTGAGGAATGAGCAGTTCTTC.